A selection of T cell receptor beta chains follows, all from one sample in a study of Graves' ophthalmopathy and Graves' hyperthyroidism. MiXCR, run by TCRdb on the multiplex PCR reads, gives a single entry per CDR3 protein. In the table there are 650,000 to 900,000 distinct CDR3 sequences, about 44% of which are singletons. The specimen sequenced was peripheral blood. Receptors originate from an adult man with Graves' ophthalmopathy. Each CDR3 is given with its conserved first and last residue. The D gene is left open where the match is weak. Size is omitted from some rows. Given values are once, few, many or a class for expanded clones.

clone size	D gene	V gene	J gene	CDR3 protein	CDR3 DNA
once	TRBD1	TRBV11-2	TRBJ2-7	CASSSSLRQTGFDEQYF	TGTGCCAGCAGCAGCTCCCTACGACAGACAGGGTTCGACGAGCAGTACTTC
NA	NA	TRBV4-3	TRBJ1-2	CASSSKTVLDYGYTF	TGCGCCAGCAGCTCAAAGACAGTTTTAGACTATGGCTACACCTTC
once	NA	TRBV6-2/TRBV6-3	TRBJ1-2	CASSQTGGSYGYTF	TGTGCCAGCAGCCAGACGGGGGGTAGCTATGGCTACACCTTC
many	NA	TRBV6-6	TRBJ1-2	CASRLRQANYGYTF	TGTGCCAGCAGACTGCGACAGGCTAACTATGGCTACACCTTC
NA	TRBD1	TRBV2	TRBJ1-4	CASSLRTGWEEKLFF	TGTGCCAGCAGCCTCAGGACAGGGTGGGAAGAAAAACTGTTTTTT
once	TRBD2	TRBV7-2	TRBJ2-3	CASSLGGLAGDTQYF	TGTGCCAGCAGCTTAGGGGGACTAGCGGGAGATACGCAGTATTTT
few	NA	TRBV4-3	TRBJ2-7	CASSQGVGSYEQYF	TGCGCCAGCAGCCAAGGCGTGGGATCCTACGAGCAGTACTTC
few	TRBD1	TRBV12-5	TRBJ1-2	CASGLVQGDYGYTF	TGTGCTAGTGGTTTGGTACAGGGGGACTATGGCTACACCTTC
many	NA	TRBV19	TRBJ2-7	CASSIPTSYEQYF	TGTGCCAGTAGTATCCCGACTAGCTACGAGCAGTACTTC
few	NA	TRBV29-1	TRBJ2-3	CSVVRPTNTDTQYF	TGCAGCGTTGTGAGGCCAACAAACACAGATACGCAGTATTTT
NA	NA	TRBV9	TRBJ2-5	CASSVICSATEETQYF	NA
NA	NA	TRBV20-1	TRBJ1-2	CSLGEVWAQYGYTF	TGCAGTTTAGGCGAGGTGTGGGCTCAATATGGCTACACCTTC
NA	NA	TRBV25-1	TRBJ2-5	CASSQEGASFQETQYF	TGTGCCAGCAGCCAAGAGGGAGCTAGCTTCCAAGAGACCCAGTACTTC
many	NA	TRBV29-1	TRBJ1-2	CSVEVRSYGYTF	TGCAGCGTTGAAGTTAGATCCTATGGCTACACCTTC
many	NA	TRBV6-5	TRBJ1-1	CASSYTGTEAFF	TGTGCCAGCAGTTACACCGGCACTGAAGCTTTCTTT
NA	NA	TRBV7-9	TRBJ1-5	CAGSLGSNQPQHF	TGTGCCGGCAGCTTGGGGAGCAATCAGCCCCAGCATTTT
NA	NA	TRBV29-1	TRBJ2-5	CSLESLYQETQYF	TGCAGCTTGGAATCGCTGTACCAAGAGACCCAGTACTTC
few	NA	TRBV12-3/TRBV12-4	TRBJ2-6	CASSVFGQKVSGANVLTF	TGTGCCAGCAGCGTATTCGGACAGAAGGTATCTGGGGCCAACGTCCTGACTTTC
NA	NA	TRBV2	TRBJ1-2	CASSEFYRAGGYTF	TGTGCCAGCAGTGAATTTTACAGGGCCGGTGGCTACACCTTC
NA	NA	TRBV7-9	TRBJ2-7	CASSTRPGGVSEQYF	TGTGCCAGCAGCACCCGACCCGGCGGGGTATCCGAGCAGTACTTC
NA	TRBD2	TRBV20-1	TRBJ2-7	CSATPGLDLYEQYF	TGCAGTGCTACTCCGGGACTAGACCTATACGAGCAGTACTTC
many	NA	TRBV9	TRBJ2-5	CASSTTPGRETQYF	TGTGCCAGCAGCACAACCCCGGGGAGAGAGACCCAGTACTTC
many	NA	TRBV29-1	TRBJ1-1	CSVELAENTEAFF	TGCAGCGTTGAGCTGGCAGAGAACACTGAAGCTTTCTTT
many	NA	TRBV15	TRBJ1-3	CATSRSPAGGNTIYF	TGTGCCACCAGCAGATCCCCCGCAGGCGGAAACACCATATATTTT
NA	NA	TRBV7-9	TRBJ1-4	CASSLEGYFNEKLFF	TGTGCCAGCAGCTTAGAAGGGTATTTCAATGAAAAACTGTTTTTT
NA	NA	TRBV25-1	TRBJ1-4	CASSVEFWAINEKLFF	TGTGCCAGCAGTGTGGAGTTCTGGGCGATTAATGAAAAACTGTTTTTT
NA	NA	TRBV7-9	TRBJ2-5	CASSLGAGITETQYF	TGTGCCAGCAGCTTAGGAGCTGGGATTACTGAGACCCAGTACTTC
NA	TRBD1	TRBV29-1	TRBJ1-2	CSVEDMGQVSGYTF	TGCAGCGTTGAAGATATGGGACAGGTCAGTGGCTACACCTTC
NA	TRBD1	TRBV15	TRBJ2-7	CATSRGTGGELGQYF	TGTGCCACCAGCAGAGGGACAGGGGGCGAACTTGGGCAGTACTTC
many	NA	TRBV7-9	TRBJ2-6	CASSLNRLAGANVLTF	TGTGCCAGCAGCTTGAACCGGCTTGCTGGGGCCAACGTCCTGACTTTC
many	NA	TRBV7-2	TRBJ1-1	CASSFRTVDTEAFF	TGTGCCAGCAGCTTCCGGACGGTGGACACTGAAGCTTTCTTT
NA	TRBD2	TRBV15	TRBJ2-7	CATSVRLAGGEQYF	TGTGCCACCAGCGTACGACTAGCGGGAGGCGAGCAGTACTTC
many	TRBD1	TRBV10-2	TRBJ2-7	CASSEAKTRQGRYQYF	TGCGCCAGCAGTGAGGCGAAAACAAGACAGGGAAGGTACCAGTACTTC
many	NA	TRBV10-2	TRBJ2-7	CASSESQGLEQYF	TGCGCCAGCAGTGAGTCTCAGGGCCTCGAGCAGTACTTC
many	NA	TRBV2	TRBJ1-2	CASRPGARSGYTF	TGTGCCAGCAGACCGGGGGCGCGAAGCGGCTACACCTTC
NA	TRBD1	TRBV19	TRBJ1-1	CASSTIKQGGPEAFF	TGTGCCAGTAGTACGATAAAACAGGGGGGACCAGAAGCTTTCTTT
NA	NA	TRBV10-3	TRBJ2-7	CASSYSPLDEQYF	TGTGCCAGCAGTTACTCCCCTCTCGACGAGCAGTACTTC
NA	NA	TRBV2	TRBJ2-2	CASRRTKNTGELFF	TGTGCCAGCAGACGGACCAAGAACACCGGGGAGCTGTTTTTT
once	NA	TRBV25-1	TRBJ2-2	CASSPGAGSGELFF	TGTGCCAGCAGCCCCGGGGCAGGGTCCGGGGAGCTGTTTTTT
few	NA	TRBV5-6	TRBJ1-1	CASSWRLLTRNTEAFF	TGTGCCAGCAGCTGGCGGCTCCTGACTAGAAACACTGAAGCTTTCTTT
few	TRBD2	TRBV20-1	TRBJ2-5	CSALRGEWETQYF	TGCAGTGCTCTGCGGGGGGAGTGGGAGACCCAGTACTTC
NA	NA	TRBV7-2	TRBJ1-4	CASSPRSRPEKLFF	TGTGCCAGCAGCCCCAGGAGCAGGCCTGAAAAACTGTTTTTT
many	NA	TRBV2	TRBJ1-1	CASSGHGAFF	TGTGCCAGCAGTGGGCACGGAGCTTTCTTT
NA	TRBD1	TRBV29-1	TRBJ2-7	CSLDRGYPYEQYF	TGCAGCTTAGACAGGGGCTACCCCTACGAGCAGTACTTC
NA	NA	TRBV7-8	TRBJ2-2	CASSAGRRPNTGELFF	TGTGCCAGCAGCGCCGGGCGCCGTCCTAACACCGGGGAGCTGTTTTTT
NA	NA	TRBV10-3	TRBJ1-1	CAISHSRTGPGSEAFF	TGTGCCATCAGTCATTCACGAACAGGGCCGGGCTCTGAAGCTTTCTTT
NA	NA	TRBV25-1	TRBJ2-5	CASSFPVQETQYF	TGTGCCAGCAGTTTTCCGGTACAAGAGACCCAGTACTTC
many	NA	TRBV2	TRBJ2-7	CASSLRTGSSYEQYF	TGTGCCAGCAGTCTCCGGACGGGGAGCTCCTACGAGCAGTACTTC
many	NA	TRBV10-3	TRBJ1-1	CAISESQGMNTEAFF	TGTGCCATCAGTGAGAGTCAGGGAATGAACACTGAAGCTTTCTTT
many	NA	TRBV13	TRBJ1-2	CASSTRGQNYGYTF	TGTGCCAGCAGCACTAGAGGGCAAAACTATGGCTACACCTTC
NA	NA	TRBV24-1	TRBJ2-3	CATSETGVGADTQYF	TGTGCCACCAGTGAGACGGGAGTGGGGGCAGATACGCAGTATTTT
NA	TRBD1	TRBV2	TRBJ1-2	CASSGYRDSSYGYTF	TGTGCCAGCAGCGGCTACAGGGACAGTTCCTATGGCTACACCTTC
NA	TRBD1	TRBV29-1	TRBJ1-1	CSVFTGTGLSTEAFF	TGCAGCGTCTTCACCGGGACAGGGTTGAGTACTGAAGCTTTCTTT
NA	NA	TRBV7-9	TRBJ1-1	CASSWKVNTGAFF	TGTGCCAGCAGCTGGAAGGTCAACACTGGAGCTTTCTTT
few	NA	TRBV4-2	TRBJ1-3	CASSHTGTKRTNTIYF	TGTGCCAGCAGCCATACAGGGACAAAAAGGACCAACACCATATATTTT
NA	NA	TRBV29-1	TRBJ1-1	CSPPSNTEAFF	TGCAGCCCACCATCTAACACTGAAGCTTTCTTT